This is a list of T cell receptor beta chains from one sample in a study of neurological immune-mediated disorders. TCRdb reanalysed the 5' RACE reads using MiXCR and keeps one entry per CDR3 protein. The data contain about 17,000 distinct CDR3 sequences, 3.5% of them seen just once; the ten biggest clones take up just over 20%. Sample: CD8+ T cells from blood. The receptors here all came from a woman aged 35 to 49 in good health. Each CDR3 is given with its conserved first and last residue. Fields, in order: CDR3 protein, CDR3 DNA, CDR3 length, clone size, D gene, V gene, J gene. D genes are given only for firm matches. Some rows mark clone size as missing; the rest say once, few, many or name a class of expanded clone.

CASSPPLAGVYEQYF	TGTGCCAGCTCACCACCACTAGCGGGAGTGTACGAGCAGTACTTC	15	many	TRBD2	TRBV18	TRBJ2-7
CASSLGGRQPQHF	TGTGCCAGCAGTTTGGGGGGACGTCAGCCCCAGCATTTT	13	many	.	TRBV6-5	TRBJ1-5
CASAPGGASSYEQYF	TGTGCCAGCGCTCCTGGCGGGGCAAGCTCCTACGAGCAGTACTTC	15	many	.	TRBV12-3/TRBV12-4	TRBJ2-7
CRARDREIEQFF	TGCAGAGCGAGGGACAGGGAAATTGAGCAGTTCTTC	12	many	TRBD1	TRBV20-1	TRBJ2-1
CSVDSAGSSYNEQFF	TGCAGCGTTGATTCTGCCGGTAGCTCCTACAATGAGCAGTTCTTC	15	many	.	TRBV29-1	TRBJ2-1
CASNSGASYEQYF	TGTGCCAGCAATTCGGGAGCCTCCTACGAGCAGTACTTC	13	.	.	TRBV19	TRBJ2-7
CASSLALADFRGNEQFF	TGTGCCAGCAGCCTAGCTCTAGCGGATTTTCGTGGGAATGAGCAGTTCTTC	17	many	TRBD2	TRBV27	TRBJ2-1
CSAAGTDFYGYTF	TGCAGTGCTGCCGGGACAGACTTCTATGGCTACACCTTC	13	many	TRBD1	TRBV20-1	TRBJ1-2
CSVAHRGDTQYF	TGCAGCGTCGCCCACAGGGGAGATACGCAGTATTTT	12	medium-sized	TRBD1	TRBV29-1	TRBJ2-3
CAISGDQETQYF	TGTGCCATCAGTGGGGACCAAGAGACCCAGTACTTC	12	many	.	TRBV10-3	TRBJ2-5
CASSLSAGGTYEQYF	TGTGCCAGCAGTTTATCGGCGGGAGGAACGTACGAGCAGTACTTC	15	few	TRBD2	TRBV27	TRBJ2-7
CASSLPATPGANVLTF	TGTGCCAGCAGCCTACCCGCAACACCTGGGGCCAACGTCCTGACTTTC	16	many	.	TRBV7-9	TRBJ2-6
CASGYFHEQYF	TGTGCCAGCGGCTACTTCCACGAGCAGTACTTC	11	many	.	TRBV27	TRBJ2-7
CSVESGSGPGELFF	TGCAGCGTTGAAAGCGGGAGCGGACCCGGGGAGCTGTTTTTT	14	many	TRBD2	TRBV29-1	TRBJ2-2
CASSGGQGVDSRGYNEQFF	TGTGCCAGCAGCGGCGGACAGGGAGTGGACTCTAGGGGCTACAATGAGCAGTTCTTC	19	many	TRBD1	TRBV7-9	TRBJ2-1
CASSLSLGPSEQYF	TGTGCCAGCAGCTTAAGTTTAGGGCCCAGCGAGCAGTACTTC	14	many	.	TRBV7-2	TRBJ2-7
CASSNHNQPQHF	TGTGCCAGCAGTAACCACAATCAGCCCCAGCATTTT	12	many	.	TRBV12-3/TRBV12-4	TRBJ1-5
CASSLKAGVSGNEQFF	TGCGCCAGCAGCCTCAAAGCGGGAGTTAGCGGAAATGAGCAGTTCTTC	16	many	TRBD2	TRBV4-1	TRBJ2-1
CASSFRTSGRDQETQYF	TGTGCCAGCAGCTTCCGGACTAGCGGGCGGGACCAAGAGACCCAGTACTTC	17	many	TRBD2	TRBV7-8	TRBJ2-5
CSASTGLANSPLHF	TGCAGTGCTAGCACGGGGCTAGCTAATTCACCCCTCCACTTT	14	many	.	TRBV20-1	TRBJ1-6
CASSQDQGPGPQETQYF	TGTGCCAGCAGCCAAGATCAGGGACCGGGACCCCAAGAGACCCAGTACTTC	17	many	.	TRBV14	TRBJ2-5
CASTITGTNQPQHF	TGTGCCAGCACCATTACAGGGACGAATCAGCCCCAGCATTTT	14	many	.	TRBV28	TRBJ1-5
CASSGVESTEAFF	TGTGCCAGCAGTGGGGTTGAATCTACTGAAGCTTTCTTT	13	.	.	TRBV2	TRBJ1-1
CASSRGVVQETQYF	TGTGCCAGCAGTCGAGGGGTCGTCCAAGAGACCCAGTACTTC	14	many	.	TRBV28	TRBJ2-5
CASSLWAHNEQFF	TGTGCCAGCAGTCTTTGGGCCCACAATGAGCAGTTCTTC	13	many	.	TRBV27	TRBJ2-1
CASSSGTGGSPLHF	TGTGCCAGTAGCTCCGGGACAGGCGGTTCACCCCTCCACTTT	14	few	TRBD1	TRBV19	TRBJ1-6
CASALFLGPSYEQYF	TGTGCTAGTGCCCTCTTTCTGGGACCCTCCTACGAGCAGTACTTC	15	many	.	TRBV12-5	TRBJ2-7
CSVEDPGSGANVLTF	TGCAGCGTCGAGGACCCGGGGTCTGGGGCCAACGTCCTGACTTTC	15	many	.	TRBV29-1	TRBJ2-6
CASSFARAGGELFF	TGTGCCAGCAGCTTTGCCAGGGCCGGCGGGGAGCTGTTTTTT	14	.	.	TRBV7-8	TRBJ2-2
CASSELATYSYNEQFF	TGTGCCAGCAGTGAATTGGCTACCTACTCCTACAATGAGCAGTTCTTC	16	many	.	TRBV25-1	TRBJ2-1
CSARDPNPTQAGSSYNEQFF	TGCAGTGCTAGAGATCCCAACCCCACCCAAGCGGGAAGCTCCTACAATGAGCAGTTCTTC	20	medium-sized	TRBD2	TRBV20-1	TRBJ2-1
CASSFSPERVQEKLFF	TGTGCCAGCAGCTTTTCCCCTGAGCGGGTCCAGGAAAAACTGTTTTTT	16	many	.	TRBV7-6	TRBJ1-4
CASSVRETGELFF	TGTGCCAGCAGTGTAAGGGAGACCGGGGAGCTGTTTTTT	13	medium-sized	.	TRBV6-4	TRBJ2-2
CASSLTGTSGELFF	TGTGCCAGCAGTCTTACCGGGACCTCCGGGGAGCTGTTTTTT	14	many	.	TRBV28	TRBJ2-2
CASSYDGGYAPETQYF	TGTGCCAGCAGCTACGACGGGGGGTATGCTCCAGAGACCCAGTACTTC	16	many	TRBD2	TRBV12-3/TRBV12-4	TRBJ2-5
CSARRRGGRGDEQFF	TGCAGTGCTAGACGCCGCGGCGGGAGGGGTGATGAGCAGTTCTTC	15	many	TRBD2	TRBV20-1	TRBJ2-1
CASTLSRGNSPLHF	TGTGCCAGCACCCTTTCCAGGGGAAACTCACCCCTCCACTTT	14	many	.	TRBV27	TRBJ1-6
CSAEGGTLRSEQYF	TGCAGTGCTGAAGGGGGGACCCTTAGGAGCGAGCAGTACTTC	14	many	.	TRBV20-1	TRBJ2-7
CASSSTVNYGYTF	TGTGCCAGCAGTTCCACAGTCAACTATGGCTACACCTTC	13	many	.	TRBV6-2/TRBV6-3	TRBJ1-2